This TCR beta chain was captured by sequencing in a study of shared clonotypes between healthy human individuals. Whole-study findings and limits: Compared with clonotypes that all four donors shared, non-shared clonotypes had lower generation probabilities. At large depth, rarefaction still showed sorted-subset sequencing to be incomplete.

Details on this clone: Its antigen remains unidentified.

CDR3 size: 15 residues. The germline V gene encodes CDR1 SGHNT and CDR2 YYREEE (reference sequence). The V and J ends lost 2 bases and 3 bases, in that order; junction bases with no gene match: 4. As defined, naive CD8 cells were CD45RO-negative and positively selected for CCR7, with terminally differentiated effector memory CD45RA+ cells excluded. Data came from immunoSEQ multiplex PCR; TCRdb stores just in-frame clones and leaves some out. Of around 2.1 million clones in the sample, more than 85% were seen once. The chain recombines TRBV5-4 with TRBJ1-5; 8 nucleotides align to TRBD1. This clonotype originated in a man between 18 and 29 years old in good health. Some clones in this sample may be carry-over from other donors' samples. Sequencing input: naive CD8+ T cells from PBMCs. CDR3 coding DNA: TGTGCCAGCAGCTTCGGGACAGGCGACAATCAGCCCCAGCATTTT. Translating gives CASSFGTGDNQPQHF. The full variable domain, completed using reference TRBV5-4 and TRBJ1-5, is ETGVTQSPTHLIKTRGQQVTLRCSSQSGHNTVSWYQQALGQGPQFIFQYYREEENGRGNFPPRFSGLQFPNYSSELNVNALELDDSALYLCASSFGTGDNQPQHFGDGTRLSIL.